Sequencing of this T cell receptor (beta chain) was carried out in a study of T-cell memory formation after mild COVID-19. Overall study results and limits: For second-wave clones that peaked at day 37, SARS-CoV-2 specificity went unverified. Memory cells collected pre-infection included some clones that later responded, suggesting cross-reactive memory joined.

In germline, CDR1 is SEHNR, CDR2 FQNEAQ (reference sequence). The CDR3 runs 13 residues. V trimming: 6 bases; J trimming: 7 bases; junction bases outside the gene matches: 6. This clonotype was seen many times. Its specificity is not known. From the 5' RACE reads, TCRdb called clonotypes with MiXCR, one entry per CDR3 protein. The table includes roughly 200,000 distinct CDR3 sequences, approximately 10% detected once. Material: PBMCs or a T cell subset sorted from them (not recorded which). The TCR was taken from a man aged 18-30 years who had mild COVID-19 (a few samples of this study predate the infection). Cell type and time point are not known. The chain carries TRBV7-9 and TRBJ1-5, with TRBD1 matching over 7 bases. The CDR3 loop reads CASSLAGGQPQHF. The DNA of the CDR3 is TGTGCCAGCAGTTTGGCAGGGGGGCAGCCCCAGCATTTT.